This T cell receptor beta chain comes out of a study of blood T cell repertoires in COVID-19. The overall study: Sites in the United States, Italy and Spain provided acute and convalescent COVID-19 samples.

The V end was cut by 5 bases, the J end by 1 base, with 11 bases between. The germline CDR1 and CDR2 sequences are SGHTA and FQGTGA. There are 14 residues in the CDR3. Some clones are missing from TCRdb's copy, which holds only in-frame ones; the method was immunoSEQ multiplex PCR. This table holds under 350,000 clones, roughly four fifths found once. This clone has only one observation. This clonotype was sampled from a woman aged 45-60 years who had recovered from COVID-19. This rearrangement joins TRBV7-3 to TRBJ1-1; the D is unclear. The specimen was peripheral blood. This CDR3 reads CASSPITGNTEAFF. CDR3 nucleotides: TGTGCCAGCAGCCCAATAACGGGGAACACTGAAGCTTTCTTT.